One and the same sample provided the 26 T cell receptor beta chains below, sequenced in a study of regulatory T cells in long-lasting Graves disease. The TCR beta library used iRepertoire HTBI primers with Arm-PCR amplification of CDR3. TCRdb called the multiplex PCR reads again in MiXCR, with one record for every CDR3 protein. The table lists approximately 400,000 distinct CDR3 sequences, 10% to 15% of them singletons, with approximately 17% in the top ten. Documented time point: newly diagnosed GD, antithyroid drugs for less than 3 months. After RNA was extracted from PBMCs, the TCR library was made from it. These sequences were also reported in another study, on T cells in Graves' hyperthyroidism and ophthalmopathy.

The sample consisted of peripheral blood mononuclear cells (PBMCs), taken at new diagnosis, from a patient treated with antithyroid drugs. These receptors all stem from a young woman with Graves disease.

This clonotype was seen ten or more times. The CDR3 is CASSLGSSEYF. The CDR3 bases are TGTGCCAGCAGCTTAGGGTCATCAGAGTACTTC. J is TRBJ2-4 and V is TRBV7-2; the D is unclear. V was pared by 1 base and J by 14 bases, with 9 bases between. CDR3 length equals 11 residues. Germline lookup yields CDR1 SGHTA and CDR2 FQGNSA.

This clonotype appeared many times. The rearrangement links TRBV29-1 to TRBJ2-3; TRBD1 might be the D (5 bases). The CDR3 totals 12 residues. Per germline, CDR1 SQVTM and CDR2 ANQGSEA. The ends were cut back, 5 bases at V and 2 bases at J, with 8 bases in the middle. The CDR3 DNA is TGCAGCGTTTCAGGGAACACAGATACGCAGTATTTT. Translating gives CSVSGNTDTQYF.

This clonotype showed up many times. The chain is built from TRBV7-9 and TRBJ1-1, with D unclear. Trimming took 0 bases from V and 6 from J, leaving 11 bases between them. Looked up from germline, CDR1 is SEHNR and CDR2 is FQNEAQ (reference sequence). This CDR3 is 14 amino acids long. The CDR3 DNA sequence: TGTGCCAGCAGCTTAGCGGATGGGTCGCCTGAAGCTTTCTTT. This gives the protein CASSLADGSPEAFF.

The sample holds many counts of this clonotype. The chain couples TRBV6-2 or TRBV6-3 to TRBJ2-1; tentatively, D is TRBD2 (7 bases). V was clipped by 4 bases and J by 14 bases, with 30 bases between them. The CDR3 runs to 17 residues. Germline V CDR1 and CDR2: MNHEY, SVGEGT. CDR3 nucleotide sequence: TGTGCCAGCAGTTCCCTCCCTGTGGGCGGGAGAGGGGGGTTGGAGTTCTTC. Its protein product is CASSSLPVGGRGGLEFF.

This clonotype came up many times. The chain uses TRBV7-9 and TRBJ2-1; a weak D match, TRBD2 (6 bases). The CDR3 extends over 14 amino acids. CDR1 SEHNR and CDR2 FQNEAQ come from the germline V gene (reference sequence). Trimming removed 4 bases from V and 6 bases from J, with 13 bases in between. CDR3 DNA sequence: TGTGCCAGCAGCTCCTTGGGAGGTCTCAATGAGCAGTTCTTC. Translated: CASSSLGGLNEQFF.

This clonotype was observed a few times. This chain uses TRBV3-1 with TRBJ2-1, with 15 bases fitting TRBD2. V dropped 0 bases and J dropped 9; count of bases not matched to a gene: 6. Germline CDR1 and CDR2: LGHDT and YNNKEL (reference sequence). The CDR3 consists of 17 residues. This chain's CDR3 is CASSQDGTSGRIGEQFF. The CDR3 DNA is TGTGCCAGCAGCCAAGATGGGACTAGCGGGAGGATTGGTGAGCAGTTCTTC.

The chain employs TRBV2 and TRBJ1-5; D is perhaps TRBD1 (5 bases). Germline lookup yields CDR1 SNHLY and CDR2 FYNNEI. Trimming cost V 6 bases and J 0 bases, with 24 bases left between them. The CDR3 totals 19 residues. The CDR3 loop is CASSQFGDLLTLSNQPQHF. DNA of the CDR3: TGTGCCAGCAGCCAATTCGGGGACTTATTAACTCTTAGCAATCAGCCCCAGCATTTT.

This clonotype was found many times. The chain has TRBV11-2 and TRBJ2-7; a possible D gene is TRBD2 (5 bases). CDR3 size: 14 residues. The germline V gene has CDR1 SGHAT and CDR2 FQNNGV. V dropped 3 bases and J dropped 4 bases, with 13 bases sitting between them. The CDR3 here is CASSFYGLGYEQYV. In DNA, the CDR3 is TGTGCCAGCAGCTTCTACGGACTGGGATACGAGCAGTACGTC.

This clonotype came up many times. The chain employs TRBV11-1 and TRBJ2-1, with D hard to call. V was trimmed by 6 bases and J by 5 bases, leaving 29 bases between them. The V gene's germline CDR1 is SGHAT and CDR2 FQDESV (reference sequence). The CDR3 covers 19 residues. The CDR3 coding sequence is TGTGCCAGCAGATTTGGATTGATGGCCAGCCCTGCCCAGGACAATGAGCAGTTCTTC. This gives the protein CASRFGLMASPAQDNEQFF.

This clonotype was seen many times. The J gene is TRBJ1-2, the V gene TRBV6-1; D uncertain. V was clipped by 6 bases and J by 2 bases, with 16 bases between them. CDR3 size: 15 residues. Germline V lookup: CDR1 MNHNS, CDR2 SASEGT. CDR3 residues: CASSPPVGLNYGYTF. The CDR3 coding sequence is TGTGCCAGCAGCCCACCAGTGGGCCTCAACTATGGCTACACCTTC.

This clonotype was counted between two and nine times. The V call is TRBV19, the J call TRBJ1-1; D might be TRBD1 (5 bases). Germline CDR1 is LNHDA and CDR2 is SQIVND (reference sequence). V lost 3 bases and J 9 bases, leaving 17 bases between the germline ends. CDR3 length: 14 amino acids. This chain's CDR3 is CASSIFGGHRKAFF. The CDR3 DNA reads TGTGCCAGTAGTATTTTCGGGGGTCATAGAAAAGCTTTCTTT.

V usage is TRBV20-1 and J usage is TRBJ1-5, with TRBD1 as a possible D gene (5 bases). CDR1 and CDR2 (germline): DFQATT, SNEGSKA (reference sequence). Trimming removed 3 bases from V and 0 bases from J, with 12 bases in between. There are 15 residues in the CDR3. CDR3 in amino acids: CSARGGVFSNQPQHF. CDR3 nucleotide sequence: TGCAGTGCTAGGGGGGGGGTATTTAGCAATCAGCCCCAGCATTTT.

This clonotype was recorded a few times. CDR3 sequence: CATSGGTDADTQYF. DNA for the CDR3: TGTGCCACCAGTGGAGGGACAGATGCAGATACGCAGTATTTT. The genes are TRBV24-1 and TRBJ2-3, with 7 nucleotides matching TRBD1. The CDR3 spans 14 residues. Germline lookup yields CDR1 KGHDR and CDR2 SFDVKD. Trimming took 5 bases from V and 4 from J; bases not matched to a gene: 5.

V usage is TRBV20-1 and J usage is TRBJ1-1; D unclear. The CDR3 covers 14 residues. V lost 1 base, J lost 5 bases, and 14 bases lay in between. Germline values: CDR1 DFQATT, CDR2 SNEGSKA (reference sequence). The DNA for the CDR3 is TGCAGTGCTAGAGTTGGCGGGGAGAGGACTGAAGCTTTCTTT. Protein product: CSARVGGERTEAFF.

This clonotype was detected many times. The V call is TRBV15, the J call TRBJ1-2; a weak D match, TRBD1 (5 bases). Trimming took off 1 base at V and 5 bases at J, with 14 bases between the two ends. The CDR3 length is 15 residues. Germline values: CDR1 LNHNV, CDR2 YYDKDF (reference sequence). The CDR3 region is CATSRGGNGYYGYTF. For the CDR3, the DNA is TGTGCCACCAGCAGAGGGGGGAACGGCTATTATGGCTACACCTTC. Complete variable domain (other parts from reference TRBV15 and TRBJ1-2): DAMVIQNPRYQVTQFGKPVTLSCSQTLNHNVMYWYQQKSSQAPKLLFHYYDKDFNNEADTPDNFQSRRPNTSFCFLDIRSPGLGDTAMYLCATSRGGNGYYGYTFGSGTRLTVV.

This clonotype has a count of ten or more. CDR3 bases: TGTGCCATCAGTGAAGAAGGGGTGGGCTACACCTTC. It specifies CAISEEGVGYTF. V and J are TRBV10-3 and TRBJ1-2, with D perhaps TRBD1 (5 bases). Germline assignment: CDR1 ENHRY and CDR2 SYGVKD. This CDR3 spans 12 amino acids. V lost 3 bases and J 8 bases, leaving 10 bases between the germline ends.

V usage is TRBV4-2 and J usage is TRBJ2-1, with 9 bases that match TRBD2. The germline gives CDR1 LGHNA, CDR2 YNFKEQ. The V and J ends lost 6 bases and 8 bases, in that order; junction bases with no gene match: 11. The CDR3 runs to 15 residues. The DNA for the CDR3 is TGTGCCAGCAGTCTCTCTCTAGCGGGGTCCGATGAGCAGTTCTTC. It codes for CASSLSLAGSDEQFF.

This clonotype was detected ten times or more. This chain uses TRBV6-2 or TRBV6-3 with TRBJ2-4, with D uncertain. Germline values: CDR1 MNHEY, CDR2 SVGEGT. The V end lost 4 bases, the J end lost 8 bases, and 15 bases lay between the germline ends. The CDR3 has 14 residues. The CDR3 loop reads CASSSHEGQDIQYF. CDR3 sequence (DNA): TGTGCCAGCAGTTCGCATGAAGGGCAGGACATTCAGTACTTC.

For this clonotype: Since a far larger clone is one base different, this is likely a read error. The chain's CDR3 is CASRGPDGETQFF. DNA for the CDR3: TGTGCCAGCAGGGGTCCCGATGGAGAGACCCAGTTCTTC. V gene TRBV28 combines with J gene TRBJ2-1; D is unresolved. Germline V gene sequence: CDR1 MDHEN, CDR2 SYDVKM. The CDR3 totals 13 residues. Trimming took off 6 bases at V and 13 bases at J, with 19 bases between the two ends.

This clonotype came up many times. The chain has TRBV7-8 and TRBJ2-1, with TRBD2 matching over 12 bases. The junction had 8 bases not matched to a gene; V was cut back by 3 bases and J by 5 bases. Germline V gene data show CDR1 as SGHVS and CDR2 as FQNEAQ. CDR3 size: 17 residues. The CDR3 protein is CASSLELAGGPDNEQFF. The CDR3 DNA reads as TGTGCCAGCAGCTTGGAACTAGCGGGAGGTCCCGACAATGAGCAGTTCTTC.

This clonotype occurred many times. V is TRBV7-9 and J is TRBJ2-5; 8 positions match TRBD2. The CDR3 is made up of 14 amino acids. V shed 4 bases and J 5 bases; nucleotides not matched to a gene: 6. Germline V gene data show CDR1 as SEHNR and CDR2 as FQNEAQ (reference sequence). The CDR3 reads CASSWTSWKETQYF. CDR3 coding DNA: TGTGCCAGCAGCTGGACTAGCTGGAAGGAGACCCAGTACTTC.

This clonotype was observed many times. The chain couples TRBV6-1 to TRBJ1-5; 9 positions match TRBD1. The CDR3 is made up of 18 amino acids. Germline V gene data show CDR1 as MNHNS and CDR2 as SASEGT. J gave up 4 bases and V 4 bases, and 14 bases lay outside the gene matches. CDR3 protein: CASSVSGTGTVLNQPQHF. In nucleotides, the CDR3 is TGTGCCAGCAGTGTCTCCGGGACAGGGACTGTGTTGAATCAGCCCCAGCATTTT.

This clonotype showed up many times. This chain links TRBV7-9 with TRBJ2-5; D is perhaps TRBD1 (7 bases). The CDR3 is 13 amino acids. The germline CDR1 and CDR2 sequences are SEHNR and FQNEAQ (reference sequence). Trimming stripped 5 bases from V and 5 bases from J, with 12 bases between. CDR3 in DNA: TGTGCCAGCAGCCAGGGGGGCGTGGAGACCCAGTACTTC. Translation gives CASSQGGVETQYF.

This clonotype was counted ten times or more. The CDR3 DNA follows: TGTGCCAGCAGCTGGGAGCTAGACTACAATGAGCAGTTCTTC. The encoded protein is CASSWELDYNEQFF. V usage is TRBV13 and J usage is TRBJ2-1, with D possibly matching TRBD2 (5 bases). The CDR3 has 14 amino acids. The germline V gene has CDR1 PRHDT and CDR2 FYEKMQ (reference sequence). V dropped 4 bases and J dropped 3 bases, with 10 bases sitting between them.

This clonotype was picked up many times. The chain carries TRBV6-2 or TRBV6-3 and TRBJ1-1; the D is unclear. The germline V and J ends were trimmed by 0 bases and 0 bases, with 11 bases remaining between them. Per the germline V gene, CDR1 is MNHEY and CDR2 is SVGEGT. CDR3 size: 16 residues. The CDR3 DNA reads as TGTGCCAGCAGTTACTCAGCCAGGAAAATGAACACTGAAGCTTTCTTT. Translated: CASSYSARKMNTEAFF.

This clonotype has ten or more counts. The chain recombines TRBV11-2 with TRBJ2-7, with 8 bases aligning to TRBD1. Losses at the gene ends were 5 bases for V and 9 bases for J; bases not matched to a gene: 12. CDR3 size: 14 residues. Germline loops: CDR1 SGHAT, CDR2 FQNNGV. CDR3 bases: TGTGCCAGCAGCCGGGACAGGAGCATCTTGGGGCAGTACTTC. It encodes CASSRDRSILGQYF.